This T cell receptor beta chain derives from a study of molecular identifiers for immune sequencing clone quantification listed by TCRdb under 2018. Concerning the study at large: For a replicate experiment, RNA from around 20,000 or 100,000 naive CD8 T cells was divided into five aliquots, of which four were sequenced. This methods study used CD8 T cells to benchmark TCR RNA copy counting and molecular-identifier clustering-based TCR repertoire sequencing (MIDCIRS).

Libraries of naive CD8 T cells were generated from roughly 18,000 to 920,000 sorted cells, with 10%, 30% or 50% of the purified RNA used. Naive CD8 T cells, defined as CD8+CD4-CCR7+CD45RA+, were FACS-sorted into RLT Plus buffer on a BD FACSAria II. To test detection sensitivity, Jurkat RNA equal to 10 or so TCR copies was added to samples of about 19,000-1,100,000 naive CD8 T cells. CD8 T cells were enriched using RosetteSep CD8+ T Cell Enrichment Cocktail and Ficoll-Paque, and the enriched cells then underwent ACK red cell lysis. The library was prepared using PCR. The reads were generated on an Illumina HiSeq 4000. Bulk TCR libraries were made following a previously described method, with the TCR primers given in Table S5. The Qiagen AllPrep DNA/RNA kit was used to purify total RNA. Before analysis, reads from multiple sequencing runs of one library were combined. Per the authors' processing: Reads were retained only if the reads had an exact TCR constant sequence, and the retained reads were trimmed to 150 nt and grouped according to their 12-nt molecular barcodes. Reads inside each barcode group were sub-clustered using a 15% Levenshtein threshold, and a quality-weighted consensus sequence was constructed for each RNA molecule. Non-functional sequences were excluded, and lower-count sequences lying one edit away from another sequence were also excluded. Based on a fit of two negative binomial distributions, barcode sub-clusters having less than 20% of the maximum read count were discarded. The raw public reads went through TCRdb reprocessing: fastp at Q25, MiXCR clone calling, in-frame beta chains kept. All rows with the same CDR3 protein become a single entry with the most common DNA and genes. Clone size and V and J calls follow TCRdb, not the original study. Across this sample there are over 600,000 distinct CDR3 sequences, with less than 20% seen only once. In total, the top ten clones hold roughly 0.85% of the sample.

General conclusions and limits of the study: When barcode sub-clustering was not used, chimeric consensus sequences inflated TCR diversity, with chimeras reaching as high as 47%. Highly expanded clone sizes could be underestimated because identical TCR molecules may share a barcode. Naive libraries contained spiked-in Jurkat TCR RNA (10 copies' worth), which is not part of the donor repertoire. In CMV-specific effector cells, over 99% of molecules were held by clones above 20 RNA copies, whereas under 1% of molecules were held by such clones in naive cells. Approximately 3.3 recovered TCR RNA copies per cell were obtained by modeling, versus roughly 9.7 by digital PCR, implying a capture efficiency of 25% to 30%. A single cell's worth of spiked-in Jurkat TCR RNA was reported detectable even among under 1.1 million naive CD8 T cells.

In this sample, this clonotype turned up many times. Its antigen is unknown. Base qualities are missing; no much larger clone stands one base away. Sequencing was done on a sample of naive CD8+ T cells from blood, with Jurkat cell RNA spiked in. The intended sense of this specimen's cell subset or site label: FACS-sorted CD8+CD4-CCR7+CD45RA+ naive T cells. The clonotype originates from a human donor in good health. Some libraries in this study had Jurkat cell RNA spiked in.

In nucleotide form, the sequence is TGCAGTGCTAGAGATCCCGGGGCGAGCAATCAGCCCCAGCATTTT. This gives the protein CSARDPGASNQPQHF. The chain uses TRBV20-1 and TRBJ1-5; TRBD1 is a weak D gene call, 5 bases matching. V sheds 0 bases and J sheds 1 base, leaving 10 bases between their ends. The CDR3 has 15 amino acids, counting the end cysteine and phenylalanine. Just CDR3 DNA is preserved here, 45 bases in frame from base 1. The germline V gene (reference sequence) provides CDR1 DFQATT and CDR2 SNEGSKA.